A single sample gave rise to the 10 T cell receptor beta chains below, sequenced in a study of T cells in Graves' hyperthyroidism and ophthalmopathy. RNA transcripts provided the source from which TCR beta CDR3 regions were amplified. Primed by the HTBI set, a first-round RT-PCR was run on the TCR CDR3. TCRdb reprocessed the multiplex PCR reads with MiXCR, giving one entry per CDR3 protein. The data show hundreds of thousands of distinct CDR3 sequences, with more than 30% seen just once and about 8.9% held by the top ten. Sequenced sample: blood. The receptor source for this set is a man aged 18-30 years with Graves' hyperthyroidism.

A note on this clonotype: The junction shows a germline mismatch at one end, possibly a read error. This chain connects TRBV7-2 to TRBJ1-3; TRBD1 is a possible D gene (5 bases). The CDR3 length is 13 residues. Per germline, CDR1 SGHTA and CDR2 FQGNSA. CDR3 bases: TGCGCCAGCTCGGACACGCTGGGGGACACCATATATTTT. Its protein is CASSDTLGDTIYF.

On this clonotype: As the CDR3 is not closed by the conserved phenylalanine or tryptophan, this likely results from a read error. The DNA is left out, because the CDR3 cannot be placed on it with certainty; the CDR3 is given as TCRdb lists it. The chain employs TRBV10-3 and TRBJ2-7; the table gives TRBD2 as D, unverified against the DNA. 8 amino acids form the CDR3, both terminal residues included. Germline loops: CDR1 ENHRY, CDR2 SYGVKD. The CDR3 sequence is CATSRGVA.

Comment on this clonotype: The germline gene is not matched at one end of the junction; a read error may be the cause. The V gene is TRBV10-3, the J gene TRBJ2-5; no clear D. This CDR3 comprises 13 residues. Germline CDR1 and CDR2: ENHRY and SYGVKD. The CDR3: CASSYPGWETQYF. The CDR3 coding sequence is TGTGCCAGCAGTTACCCAGGTTGGGAGACCCAGTACTTC.

CDR3: CACTSGANVLTF. The CDR3 region has the DNA TGTGCCTGCACTTCTGGGGCCAACGTCCTGACTTTC. J is TRBJ2-6 and V is TRBV27; D gene uncertain. Trimming stripped 11 bases from V and 1 base from J, with 6 bases between. Germline V gives CDR1 MNHEY, CDR2 SMNVEV (reference sequence). CDR3 length: 12 amino acids.

Only a few counts were recorded for this clonotype. V is TRBV10-1 and J is TRBJ1-5; 10 positions agree with TRBD1. Trimming removed 5 bases from V and 0 bases from J; junction bases left unmatched: 4. Germline CDR1 WNHNN, CDR2 SYGVQD (reference sequence). The CDR3 contains 16 residues. CDR3 DNA: TGCGCCAGCAGTCACGGGACAGGGGATAGCAATCAGCCCCAGCATTTT. This encodes CASSHGTGDSNQPQHF.

This clonotype was detected many times. The V and J genes are TRBV29-1 and TRBJ1-1, with D unresolved. The CDR3 is made up of 14 amino acids. V lost 2 bases, J lost 4 bases, and 14 bases lay in between. Germline CDR1 SQVTM, CDR2 ANQGSEA. CDR3: CSVEFPGSGTEAFF. CDR3 DNA sequence: TGCAGCGTTGAATTTCCCGGAAGTGGCACTGAAGCTTTCTTT.

This clonotype has ten or more counts. This rearrangement joins TRBV12-3 or TRBV12-4 to TRBJ2-7; 10 bases agree with TRBD1. CDR3 length: 14 amino acids. V shed 4 bases, J shed 2 bases, and the junction held 2 bases outside the gene matches. In DNA, the CDR3 is TGTGCCAGCAGTTCCGGGACAGGGGCCTACGAGCAGTACTTC. Amino acid sequence: CASSSGTGAYEQYF.

Only one count was recorded for this clonotype. CDR3 in amino acids: CAIRPSGSGPSGNTF. CDR3 sequence (DNA): TGTGCCATCAGACCCTCCGGGTCCGGACCCTCTGGAAACACCTTC. The chain links TRBV10-3 to TRBJ1-2; D is unresolved. The CDR3 has 15 residues. Germline CDR1 ENHRY, CDR2 SYGVKD. With 6 bases removed from V and 12 bases from J, the gap between germline ends came to 26 bases.

Concerning this clonotype: A single base separates this from a much larger clone, so it may be a read error. The chain carries TRBV11-1 and TRBJ1-2; D is ambiguous. The CDR3 totals 13 residues. From germline, CDR1 is SGHAT and CDR2 FQDESV (reference sequence). The V end was cut by 5 bases, the J end by 6 bases, with 13 bases between. The chain's CDR3 is CASSNNGFDGYTF. The CDR3 nucleotides read TGTGCCAGCAGCAACAATGGGTTCGATGGCTACACCTTC.

This clonotype was seen at least ten times. The V gene is TRBV19, the J gene TRBJ1-1; 9 bases align to TRBD1. CDR1 and CDR2 from the germline V gene are LNHDA and SQIVND (reference sequence). The J segment lost 4 bases and the V segment lost 6 bases, leaving 6 bases of the junction unmatched. The CDR3 is made up of 14 amino acids. The CDR3 region is CASSLQGASTEAFF. Written as DNA, the CDR3 is TGTGCCAGTAGCCTACAGGGGGCGAGCACTGAAGCTTTCTTT. Full variable domain (missing parts from reference TRBV19 and TRBJ1-1): DGGITQSPKYLFRKEGQNVTLSCEQNLNHDAMYWYRQDPGQGLRLIYYSQIVNDFQKGDIAEGYSVSREKKESFPLTVTSAQKNPTAFYLCASSLQGASTEAFFGQGTRLTVV.